This T cell receptor (beta chain) emerged from a study of cytomegalovirus exposure and HLA in healthy donors. Study results and caveats: In an earlier analysis, about 87% or about 30%: the productive usage of most TCR beta V segments. Analyzed later, association rates of TCRs varied across HLA loci, with DRB1 most and HLA-C fewest. Most CMV-associated TCR beta chains were later found to appear HLA-restricted. Analysis was carried out at a later point, and it linked a missense DCLRE1C variant to TCR beta V- and J-gene trimming.

Regarding this clone: Its antigen is unidentified.

The PCR used 60 Vbeta and 13 Jbeta primers. Assay: immunoSEQ multiplex PCR; the TCRdb copy retains only in-frame clones and omits some. The table lists approximately 150,000 clones, around 69% of them singletons, with roughly 3% in the top ten. Germline V CDR1 and CDR2: GTSNPN, SVGIG (reference sequence). The CDR3 runs 14 residues. Trimming took off 2 bases at V and 1 base at J, with 6 bases between the two ends. This clonotype originated in a woman aged 25 to 45 in good health and CMV-seronegative. The sequenced sample was PBMCs. V is TRBV30 and J is TRBJ2-6; D is perhaps TRBD1 (6 bases). The CDR3: CAWSQGSGANVLTF. In DNA, the CDR3 is TGTGCCTGGAGTCAGGGGTCTGGGGCCAACGTCCTGACTTTC. The complete variable domain, with remaining parts taken from reference TRBV30 and TRBJ2-6, reads SQTIHQWPATLVQPVGSPLSLECTVEGTSNPNLYWYRQAAGRGLQLLFYSVGIGQISSEVPQNLSASRPQDRQFILSSKKLLLSDSGFYLCAWSQGSGANVLTFGAGSRLTVL.